The 24 T cell receptor beta chains in this list originate from one sample, sequenced in a study of cytomegalovirus exposure and HLA in healthy donors. PCR was performed using 60 Vbeta and 13 Jbeta primers. The protocol was immunoSEQ multiplex PCR, while the TCRdb copy is restricted to in-frame clones and leaves out a portion. The sample carries about 160,000 clones, approximately 80% recorded once. Sequenced material: PBMCs. These receptors were obtained from a woman younger than 35 in good health and CMV-seronegative.

The V gene is TRBV5-6, the J gene TRBJ1-1; D unclear. V lost 1 base and J lost 6, with 10 bases in between. Germline values: CDR1 SGHDT, CDR2 YYEEEE. The CDR3 extends over 13 amino acids. The CDR3 nucleotides are TGTGCCAGCAGCTTGACGAGTACCTCTGAAGCTTTCTTT. It is translated as CASSLTSTSEAFF.

The rearrangement links TRBV6-5 to TRBJ2-7, with D possibly being TRBD1 (6 bases). V lost 2 bases and J 7 bases, leaving 18 bases between the germline ends. The CDR3 is made up of 15 amino acids. Germline V gene sequence: CDR1 MNHEY, CDR2 SVGAGI. The CDR3 coding sequence is TGTGCCAGCAGTTACGGTACTAGGGGGTTTTTGGAGCAGTACTTC. Encoded protein: CASSYGTRGFLEQYF.

This sequence joins TRBV5-1 and TRBJ2-5, with TRBD2 identical over 7 bases. CDR3 length: 15 amino acids. In germline, CDR1 is SGHRS, CDR2 YFSETQ. The ends lost 1 base at V and 2 bases at J; junction bases unmatched: 5. CDR3: CASSLHERGQETQYF. CDR3 coding DNA: TGCGCCAGCAGCTTGCATGAGCGGGGACAAGAGACCCAGTACTTC.

This sequence joins TRBV7-2 and TRBJ2-1, with 7 nucleotides matching TRBD2. Trimming at V came to 1 base and at J to 5 bases, leaving 5 bases not matched to a gene. CDR1 is SGHTA, CDR2 FQGNSA, per germline. CDR3 length: 15 residues. The CDR3 DNA reads TGTGCCAGCAGCTTAGTTAGCGGGCTCAACAATGAGCAGTTCTTC. Translated, it gives CASSLVSGLNNEQFF.

The chain employs TRBV25-1 and TRBJ2-7; TRBD1 matches at 9 bases. Per germline, CDR1 MGHDK and CDR2 SYGVNS. The V and J ends lost 4 bases and 5 bases, in that order; junction bases with no gene match: 3. This CDR3 is 13 amino acids long. The CDR3 is CASSGTGVHEQYF. The CDR3 DNA is TGTGCCAGCAGTGGGACAGGGGTACACGAGCAGTACTTC.

This clone was counted between two and nine times. The J gene is TRBJ1-2, the V gene TRBV7-9; 8 bases align to TRBD1. Trimming cost V 3 bases and J 8 bases; bases outside gene matches: 8. Germline V gene data show CDR1 as SEHNR and CDR2 as FQNEAQ (reference sequence). The CDR3 has 14 amino acids. CDR3 sequence reads: CASSFSGGAEGYTF. Written as DNA, the CDR3 is TGTGCCAGCAGCTTCTCAGGGGGCGCGGAGGGCTACACCTTC.

V is TRBV25-1 and J is TRBJ2-1, with TRBD1 as a possible D gene (5 bases). CDR3 length equals 14 residues. CDR1 MGHDK and CDR2 SYGVNS come from the germline V gene. Trimming took off 1 base at V and 10 bases at J, with 14 bases between the two ends. This CDR3 is CASSEFFDGHEQFF. CDR3 bases: TGTGCCAGCAGTGAATTCTTTGACGGACACGAGCAGTTCTTC.

The J gene is TRBJ1-4, the V gene TRBV6-1; 11 bases map to TRBD1. The CDR3 runs to 14 residues. Germline assignment: CDR1 MNHNS and CDR2 SASEGT. V lost 3 bases, J lost 7 bases, and 1 base stayed unmatched. CDR3 bases: TGTGCCAGCAGTGAGGGGACAGGGGGTGAAAAACTGTTTTTT. Protein product: CASSEGTGGEKLFF.

This rearrangement joins TRBV29-1 to TRBJ2-3; perhaps TRBD2 as D (7 bases). The CDR3 spans 16 residues. V lost 0 bases to trimming and J lost 6 bases, with 19 bases between them. Per germline, CDR1 SQVTM and CDR2 ANQGSEA. CDR3 in amino acids: CSVEDLGLKGGDTQYF. For the CDR3, the DNA is TGCAGCGTTGAAGACTTGGGACTAAAGGGGGGGGATACGCAGTATTTT.

The chain joins TRBV25-1 to TRBJ1-2; possible D gene TRBD1, 5 bases. V lost 8 bases to trimming and J lost 3 bases, with 13 bases between them. There are 13 residues in the CDR3. The germline V gene encodes CDR1 MGHDK and CDR2 SYGVNS. In DNA form, the CDR3 reads TGTGCCAGCCGGAGGGGCGTCGACTATGGCTACACCTTC. Protein sequence: CASRRGVDYGYTF.

This clone has more than one count but fewer than ten. The gene calls are TRBV14 and TRBJ2-5, with 7 bases lining up with TRBD1. Looked up from germline, CDR1 is SGHDN and CDR2 is FVKESK. V lost 0 bases to trimming and J lost 7 bases; unmatched junction nucleotides: 11. CDR3 size: 16 residues. In DNA form, the CDR3 reads TGTGCCAGCAGCCAAGATTGGACAGGACGCCTGGGGACCCAGTACTTC. It translates to CASSQDWTGRLGTQYF.

The sample holds one count of this clone. The rearrangement links TRBV4-2 to TRBJ2-7, with 8 bases fitting TRBD2. With V trimmed by 0 bases and J by 4 bases, 8 bases remained unmatched. The CDR3 has 16 residues. The germline CDR1 and CDR2 sequences are LGHNA and YNFKEQ. The DNA of the CDR3 is TGTGCCAGCAGCCAAGAAGGGACTAGAAATACTTACGAGCAGTACTTC. Translation: CASSQEGTRNTYEQYF.

This clone showed up just a few times. The CDR3 DNA is TGCAGCGTTGAATCGCGGACAGCGAACACTGAAGCTTTCTTT. Protein sequence: CSVESRTANTEAFF. The V call is TRBV29-1, the J call TRBJ1-1; tentatively, D is TRBD1 (6 bases). The CDR3 loop spans 14 amino acids. The germline V gene has CDR1 SQVTM and CDR2 ANQGSEA. V was trimmed by 2 bases and J by 1 base, leaving 11 bases between them. Complete variable domain (other parts from reference TRBV29-1 and TRBJ1-1): SAVISQKPSRDICQRGTSLTIQCQVDSQVTMMFWYRQQPGQSLTLIATANQGSEATYESGFVIDKFPISRPNLTFSTLTVSNMSPEDSSIYLCSVESRTANTEAFFGQGTRLTVV.

This clone was seen a few times. The chain has TRBV6-5 and TRBJ1-1, with TRBD1 as a possible D gene (6 bases). The ends were cut back, 8 bases at V and 5 bases at J, with 15 bases in the middle. Per the germline V gene, CDR1 is MNHEY and CDR2 is SVGAGI. This CDR3 is 13 amino acids long. The CDR3 sequence is CASYRVGQTEAFF. For the CDR3, the DNA is TGTGCCAGCTACAGGGTCGGGCAGACTGAAGCTTTCTTT.

The J gene is TRBJ1-5, the V gene TRBV5-1; tentative D call: TRBD1 (6 bases). V lost 3 bases, J lost 5 bases, and 15 bases lay in between. This CDR3 comprises 15 residues. Germline V gene lookup returns CDR1 SGHRS and CDR2 YFSETQ. The CDR3 coding sequence is TGCGCCAGCAGCTCCACAGGGCAGCAGGATCAGCCCCAGCATTTT. Encoded protein: CASSSTGQQDQPQHF.

The chain has TRBV18 and TRBJ1-2; D gene uncertain. Looked up from germline, CDR1 is KGHSH and CDR2 is LQKENI. The CDR3 totals 14 residues. V was cut by 10 bases and J by 3 bases, with 18 bases left in between. The CDR3 loop reads CATGEGLVDYGYTF. The CDR3 coding sequence is TGTGCCACCGGAGAGGGTTTAGTAGACTATGGCTACACCTTC.

The chain recombines TRBV28 with TRBJ2-7, with a weak D call TRBD1 (5 bases). The V gene lost 3 bases and the J gene lost 0 bases, with 18 bases spanning the gap. CDR3 length equals 17 residues. Germline values: CDR1 MDHEN, CDR2 SYDVKM. CDR3: CASSFWGRLNPSYEQYF. DNA for the CDR3: TGTGCCAGCAGTTTTTGGGGCAGACTTAATCCCTCCTACGAGCAGTACTTC. Using reference TRBV28 and TRBJ2-7 for the parts outside the CDR3, the full variable domain is DVKVTQSSRYLVKRTGEKVFLECVQDMDHENMFWYRQDPGLGLRLIYFSYDVKMKEKGDIPEGYSVSREKKERFSLILESASTNQTSMYLCASSFWGRLNPSYEQYFGPGTRLTVT.

This chain connects TRBV4-1 to TRBJ1-1; tentative D call: TRBD1 (6 bases). CDR3 length: 15 residues. Trimming cost V 4 bases and J 4 bases, with 16 bases left between them. Germline V gene lookup returns CDR1 MGHRA and CDR2 YSYEKL. CDR3 in amino acids: CASSRDPGDRTEAFF. The CDR3, as DNA: TGCGCCAGCAGCCGAGACCCAGGGGATCGCACTGAAGCTTTCTTT.

As regards this clone: At one end, the junction sequence differs from germline, possibly due to a read error. The chain is built from TRBV7-9 and TRBJ1-4; the D is unclear. Germline-derived CDR1 and CDR2 are SEHNR and FQNEAQ (reference sequence). The CDR3 totals 15 residues. CDR3 nucleotide sequence: TGTTCCAGCAGCTTAACAGCATTATCAAATGAAAAACTGTTTTTT. It codes for CSSSLTALSNEKLFF.

The rearrangement joins TRBV5-1 to TRBJ2-7; TRBD1 matches 9 bases. CDR1 is SGHRS and CDR2 is YFSETQ in the germline V gene. V dropped 0 bases and J dropped 3; count of bases not matched to a gene: 7. CDR3 length: 16 amino acids. DNA of the CDR3: TGCGCCAGCAGCTTGGGTGTCGGGACAGGGTACTACGAGCAGTACTTC. Protein product: CASSLGVGTGYYEQYF.

The V gene is TRBV2, the J gene TRBJ2-1; possible D gene TRBD1, 5 bases. CDR3 length: 16 amino acids. Germline CDR1 is SNHLY and CDR2 is FYNNEI. V lost 5 bases to trimming and J lost 1 base, with 15 bases between them. CDR3 protein: CASSLVRATSYNEQFF. DNA for the CDR3: TGTGCCAGCAGTTTGGTCAGGGCTACTTCCTACAATGAGCAGTTCTTC. Based on the CDR3 plus reference TRBV2 and TRBJ2-1, the full variable domain is EPEVTQTPSHQVTQMGQEVILRCVPISNHLYFYWYRQILGQKVEFLVSFYNNEISEKSEIFDDQFSVERPDGSNFTLKIRSTKLEDSAMYFCASSLVRATSYNEQFFGPGTRLTVL.

This sequence joins TRBV5-1 and TRBJ2-2; unclear D gene. Germline values: CDR1 SGHRS, CDR2 YFSETQ. V lost 4 bases and J lost 4, with 8 bases in between. The CDR3 totals 13 residues. CDR3 amino acids: CASSTKITGELFF. The CDR3 nucleotides are TGCGCCAGCAGCACAAAGATCACCGGGGAGCTGTTTTTT.

This clone was detected once. The rearrangement uses TRBV5-1 and TRBJ2-7, with 9 bases matching TRBD1. The germline V gene encodes CDR1 SGHRS and CDR2 YFSETQ. J gave up 4 bases and V 4 bases, and 24 bases lay outside the gene matches. The CDR3 covers 20 residues. CDR3 sequence: CASSPGTGPRMSYRLYEQYF. The CDR3 coding sequence is TGCGCCAGCAGCCCCGGGACAGGGCCACGGATGTCCTACCGCCTGTACGAGCAGTACTTC. Based on the CDR3 plus reference TRBV5-1 and TRBJ2-7, the full variable domain is KAGVTQTPRYLIKTRGQQVTLSCSPISGHRSVSWYQQTPGQGLQFLFEYFSETQRNKGNFPGRFSGRQFSNSRSEMNVSTLELGDSALYLCASSPGTGPRMSYRLYEQYFGPGTRLTVT.

This chain joins TRBV12-5 and TRBJ2-1; TRBD2 agrees at 13 bases. J gave up 6 bases and V 2 bases, and 4 bases lay outside the gene matches. CDR3 length: 16 amino acids. Looked up from germline, CDR1 is LGHNT and CDR2 is FRNRAP. The CDR3 here is CASGLTGLAGPNEQFF. The CDR3 DNA follows: TGTGCTAGTGGTTTGACGGGACTAGCGGGACCCAATGAGCAGTTCTTC. Filled out from reference TRBV12-5 and TRBJ2-1, the complete variable domain reads DARVTQTPRHKVTEMGQEVTMRCQPILGHNTVFWYRQTMMQGLELLAYFRNRAPLDDSGMPKDRFSAEMPDATLATLKIQPSEPRDSAVYFCASGLTGLAGPNEQFFGPGTRLTVL.